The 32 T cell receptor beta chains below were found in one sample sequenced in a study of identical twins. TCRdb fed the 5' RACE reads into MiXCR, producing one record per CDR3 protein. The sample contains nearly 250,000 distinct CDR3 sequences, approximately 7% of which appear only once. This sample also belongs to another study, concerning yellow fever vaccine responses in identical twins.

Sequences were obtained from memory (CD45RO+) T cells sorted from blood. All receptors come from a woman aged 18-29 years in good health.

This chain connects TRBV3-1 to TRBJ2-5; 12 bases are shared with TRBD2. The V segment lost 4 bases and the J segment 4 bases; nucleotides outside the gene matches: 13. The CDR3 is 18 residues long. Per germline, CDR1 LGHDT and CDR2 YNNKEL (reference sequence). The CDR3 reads CASSRRLAGGHGGETQYF. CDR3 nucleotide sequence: TGTGCCAGCAGCCGGCGCCTAGCGGGAGGGCATGGGGGAGAGACCCAGTACTTC.

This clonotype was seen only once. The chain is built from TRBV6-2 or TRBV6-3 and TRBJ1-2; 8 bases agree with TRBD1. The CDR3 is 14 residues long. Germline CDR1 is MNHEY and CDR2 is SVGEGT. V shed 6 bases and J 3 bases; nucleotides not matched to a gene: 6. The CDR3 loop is CASSRQGRDYGYTF. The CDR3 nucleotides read TGTGCCAGCAGCCGACAGGGGAGGGACTATGGCTACACCTTC.

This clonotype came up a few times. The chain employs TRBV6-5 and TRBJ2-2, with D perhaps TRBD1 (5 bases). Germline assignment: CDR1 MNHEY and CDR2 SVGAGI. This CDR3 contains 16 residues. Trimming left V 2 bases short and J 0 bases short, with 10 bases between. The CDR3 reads CASSYRQLANTGELFF. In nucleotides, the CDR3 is TGTGCCAGCAGTTACCGACAGCTCGCGAACACCGGGGAGCTGTTTTTT.

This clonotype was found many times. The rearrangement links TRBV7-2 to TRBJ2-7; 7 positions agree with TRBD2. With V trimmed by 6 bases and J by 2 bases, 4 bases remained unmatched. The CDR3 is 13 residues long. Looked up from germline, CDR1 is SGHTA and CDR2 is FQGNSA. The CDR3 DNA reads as TGTGCCAGCAGGCTAGGACTAGCCTACGAGCAGTACTTC. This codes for CASRLGLAYEQYF.

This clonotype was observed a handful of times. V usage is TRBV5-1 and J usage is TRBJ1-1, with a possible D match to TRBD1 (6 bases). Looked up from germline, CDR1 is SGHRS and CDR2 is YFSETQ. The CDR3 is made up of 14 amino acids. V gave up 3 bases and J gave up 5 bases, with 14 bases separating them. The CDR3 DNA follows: TGCGCCAGCAGCTCACAGGGAACGGTGACTGAAGCTTTCTTT. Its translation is CASSSQGTVTEAFF.

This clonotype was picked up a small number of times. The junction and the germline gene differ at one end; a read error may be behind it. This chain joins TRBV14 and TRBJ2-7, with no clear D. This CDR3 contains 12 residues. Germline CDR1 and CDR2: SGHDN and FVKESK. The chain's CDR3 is CASSQDRASLGF. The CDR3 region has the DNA TGTGCCAGCAGCCAAGATAGGGCCTCCCTCGGGTTC.

The DNA of the CDR3 is TGTGCCACCAGGCCAGGGGGACAGGGCGATCAGCCCCAGCATTTT. It specifies CATRPGGQGDQPQHF. V gene TRBV15 combines with J gene TRBJ1-5, with 9 positions matching TRBD1. Germline-derived CDR1 and CDR2 are LNHNV and YYDKDF (reference sequence). The CDR3 is 15 amino acids. V dropped 6 bases and J dropped 5; count of bases not matched to a gene: 8.

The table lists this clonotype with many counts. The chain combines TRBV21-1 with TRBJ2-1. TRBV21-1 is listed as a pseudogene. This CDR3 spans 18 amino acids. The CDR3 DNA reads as TGTGCCAGCAGCAAAGGGGTGCGGTACCCCGATTTGTACAATGAGCAGTTCTTC. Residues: CASSKGVRYPDLYNEQFF.

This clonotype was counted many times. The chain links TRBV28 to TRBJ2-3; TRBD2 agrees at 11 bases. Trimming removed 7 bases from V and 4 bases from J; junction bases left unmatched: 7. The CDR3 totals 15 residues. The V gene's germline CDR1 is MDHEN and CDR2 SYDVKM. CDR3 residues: CASNRLAGSADTQYF. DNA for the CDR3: TGTGCCAGCAACCGACTAGCGGGGTCGGCAGATACGCAGTATTTT. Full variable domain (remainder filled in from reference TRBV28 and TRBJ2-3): DVKVTQSSRYLVKRTGEKVFLECVQDMDHENMFWYRQDPGLGLRLIYFSYDVKMKEKGDIPEGYSVSREKKERFSLILESASTNQTSMYLCASNRLAGSADTQYFGPGTRLTVL.

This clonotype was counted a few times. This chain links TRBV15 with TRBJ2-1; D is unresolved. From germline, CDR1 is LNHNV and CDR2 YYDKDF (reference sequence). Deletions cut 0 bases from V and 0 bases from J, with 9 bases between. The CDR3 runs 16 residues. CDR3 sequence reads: CATSRELAPSYNEQFF. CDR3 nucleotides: TGTGCCACCAGCAGAGAATTGGCGCCCTCCTACAATGAGCAGTTCTTC.

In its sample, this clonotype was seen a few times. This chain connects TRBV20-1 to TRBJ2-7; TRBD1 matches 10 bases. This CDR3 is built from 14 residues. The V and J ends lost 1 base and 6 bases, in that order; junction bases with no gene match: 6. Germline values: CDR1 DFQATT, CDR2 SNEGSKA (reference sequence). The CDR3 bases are TGCAGTGCTAGAGGGCGACAGGGGGCTTCCGAGCAGTACTTC. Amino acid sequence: CSARGRQGASEQYF.

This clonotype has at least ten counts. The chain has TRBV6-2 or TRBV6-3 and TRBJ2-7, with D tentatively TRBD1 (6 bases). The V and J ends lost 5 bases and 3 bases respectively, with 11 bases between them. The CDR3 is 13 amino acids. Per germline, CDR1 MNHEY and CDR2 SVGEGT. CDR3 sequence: CASSNQGRYEQYV. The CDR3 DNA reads TGTGCCAGCAGTAATCAGGGGCGCTACGAGCAGTACGTC.

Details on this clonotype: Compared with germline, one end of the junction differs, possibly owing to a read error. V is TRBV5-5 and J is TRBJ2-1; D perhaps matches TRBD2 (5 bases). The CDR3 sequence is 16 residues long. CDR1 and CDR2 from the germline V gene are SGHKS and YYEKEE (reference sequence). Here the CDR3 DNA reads TGTGCCAGCAGCTTCCGGGCGGGTCCCTCCAACAATGAGCAGTTCTTC. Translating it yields CASSFRAGPSNNEQFF. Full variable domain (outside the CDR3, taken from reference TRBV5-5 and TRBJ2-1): DAGVTQSPTHLIKTRGQQVTLRCSPISGHKSVSWYQQVLGQGPQFIFQYYEKEERGRGNFPDRFSARQFPNYSSELNVNALLLGDSALYLCASSFRAGPSNNEQFFGPGTRLTVL.

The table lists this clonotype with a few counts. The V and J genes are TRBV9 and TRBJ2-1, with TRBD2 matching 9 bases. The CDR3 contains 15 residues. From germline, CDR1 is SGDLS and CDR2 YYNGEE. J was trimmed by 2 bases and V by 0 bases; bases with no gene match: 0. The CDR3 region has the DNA TGTGCCAGCAGCGTAGGACTAGCGGCCTACAATGAGCAGTTCTTC. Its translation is CASSVGLAAYNEQFF.

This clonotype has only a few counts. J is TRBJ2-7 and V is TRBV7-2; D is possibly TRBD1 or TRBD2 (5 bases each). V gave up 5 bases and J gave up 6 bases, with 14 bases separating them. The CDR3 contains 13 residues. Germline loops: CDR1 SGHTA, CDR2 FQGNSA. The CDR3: CASSQTWDGEQYF. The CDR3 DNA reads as TGTGCCAGCAGCCAAACGTGGGACGGCGAGCAGTACTTC.

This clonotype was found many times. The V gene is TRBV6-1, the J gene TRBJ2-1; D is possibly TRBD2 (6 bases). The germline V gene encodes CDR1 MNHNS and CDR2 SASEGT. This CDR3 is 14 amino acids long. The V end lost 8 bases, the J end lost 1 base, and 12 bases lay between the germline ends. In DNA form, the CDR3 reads TGTGCCAGCCGTCGGGAGCTATCCTACAATGAGCAGTTCTTC. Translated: CASRRELSYNEQFF.

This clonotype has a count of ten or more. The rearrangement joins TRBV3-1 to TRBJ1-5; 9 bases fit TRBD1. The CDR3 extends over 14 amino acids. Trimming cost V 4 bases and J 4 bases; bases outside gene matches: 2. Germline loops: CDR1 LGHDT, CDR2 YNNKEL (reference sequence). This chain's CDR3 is CASSPTGGNQPQHF. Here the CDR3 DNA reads TGTGCCAGCAGCCCGACAGGGGGAAATCAGCCCCAGCATTTT.

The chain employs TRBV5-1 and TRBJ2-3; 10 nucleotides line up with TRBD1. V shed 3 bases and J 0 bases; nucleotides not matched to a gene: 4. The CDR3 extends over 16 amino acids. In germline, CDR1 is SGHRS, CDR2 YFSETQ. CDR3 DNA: TGCGCCAGCAGCTCCCTGGGACAGGGGAGCACAGATACGCAGTATTTT. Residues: CASSSLGQGSTDTQYF.

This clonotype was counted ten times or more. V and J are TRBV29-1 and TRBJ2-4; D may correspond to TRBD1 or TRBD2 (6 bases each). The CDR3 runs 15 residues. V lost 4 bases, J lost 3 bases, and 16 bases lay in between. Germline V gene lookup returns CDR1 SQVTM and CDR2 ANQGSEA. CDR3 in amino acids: CSVGAGTRNKNIQYF. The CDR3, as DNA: TGCAGCGTTGGGGCGGGGACAAGGAACAAAAACATTCAGTACTTC.

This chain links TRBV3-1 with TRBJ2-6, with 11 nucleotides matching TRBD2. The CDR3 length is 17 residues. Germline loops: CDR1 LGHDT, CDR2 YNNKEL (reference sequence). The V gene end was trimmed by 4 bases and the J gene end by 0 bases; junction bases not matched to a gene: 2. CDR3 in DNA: TGTGCCAGCAGCCCCACTAGCGGGAGCTCTGGGGCCAACGTCCTGACTTTC. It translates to CASSPTSGSSGANVLTF.

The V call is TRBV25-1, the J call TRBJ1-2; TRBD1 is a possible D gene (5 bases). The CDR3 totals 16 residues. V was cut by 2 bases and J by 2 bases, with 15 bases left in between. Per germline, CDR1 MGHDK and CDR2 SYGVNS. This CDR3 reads CASSEARATPNYGYTF. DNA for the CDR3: TGTGCCAGCAGTGAAGCCAGGGCGACACCAAACTATGGCTACACCTTC.

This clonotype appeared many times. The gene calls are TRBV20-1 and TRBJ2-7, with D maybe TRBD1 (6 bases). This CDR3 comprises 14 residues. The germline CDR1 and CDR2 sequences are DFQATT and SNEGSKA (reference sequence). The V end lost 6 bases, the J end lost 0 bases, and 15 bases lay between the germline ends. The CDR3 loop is CSAPVVGGSYEQYF. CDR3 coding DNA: TGCAGTGCCCCGGTGGTAGGGGGCTCCTACGAGCAGTACTTC.

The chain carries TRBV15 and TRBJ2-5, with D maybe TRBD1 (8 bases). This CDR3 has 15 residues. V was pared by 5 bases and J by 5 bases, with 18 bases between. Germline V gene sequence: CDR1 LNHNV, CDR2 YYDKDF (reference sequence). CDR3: CATSPNTGGGETQYF. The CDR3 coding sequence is TGTGCCACCAGCCCTAATACAGGGGGAGGGGAGACCCAGTACTTC.

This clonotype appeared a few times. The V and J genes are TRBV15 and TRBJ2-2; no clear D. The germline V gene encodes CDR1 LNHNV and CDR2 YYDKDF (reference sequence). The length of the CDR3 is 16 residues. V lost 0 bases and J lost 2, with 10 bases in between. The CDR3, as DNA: TGTGCCACCAGCAGAGAGGCGATAGCCAACACCGGGGAGCTGTTTTTT. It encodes CATSREAIANTGELFF.

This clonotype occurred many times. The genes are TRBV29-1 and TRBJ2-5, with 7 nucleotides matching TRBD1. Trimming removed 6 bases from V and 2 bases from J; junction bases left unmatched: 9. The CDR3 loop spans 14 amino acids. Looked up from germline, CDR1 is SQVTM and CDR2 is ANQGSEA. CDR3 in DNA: TGCAGCGTGGAAAGACCGGGACAGCAAGAGACCCAGTACTTC. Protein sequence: CSVERPGQQETQYF.

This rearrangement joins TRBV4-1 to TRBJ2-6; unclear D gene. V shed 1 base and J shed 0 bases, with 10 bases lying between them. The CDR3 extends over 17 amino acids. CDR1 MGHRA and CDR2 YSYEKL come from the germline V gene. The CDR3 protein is CASSQGYRNSGANVLTF. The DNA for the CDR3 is TGCGCCAGCAGCCAAGGATACAGAAACTCTGGGGCCAACGTCCTGACTTTC.

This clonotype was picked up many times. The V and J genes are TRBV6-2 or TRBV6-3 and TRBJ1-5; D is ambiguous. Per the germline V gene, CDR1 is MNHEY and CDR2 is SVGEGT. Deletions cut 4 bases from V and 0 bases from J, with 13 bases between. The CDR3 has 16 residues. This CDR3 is CASSFREGASNQPQHF. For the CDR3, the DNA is TGTGCCAGCAGTTTCCGCGAGGGAGCTAGCAATCAGCCCCAGCATTTT.

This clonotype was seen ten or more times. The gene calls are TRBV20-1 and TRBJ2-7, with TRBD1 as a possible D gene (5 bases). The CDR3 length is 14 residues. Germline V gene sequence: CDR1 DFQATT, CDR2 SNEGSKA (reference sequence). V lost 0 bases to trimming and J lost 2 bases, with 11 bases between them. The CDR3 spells CSARDSGRTYEQYV. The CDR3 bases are TGCAGTGCTAGAGATTCAGGGCGGACCTACGAGCAGTACGTC.

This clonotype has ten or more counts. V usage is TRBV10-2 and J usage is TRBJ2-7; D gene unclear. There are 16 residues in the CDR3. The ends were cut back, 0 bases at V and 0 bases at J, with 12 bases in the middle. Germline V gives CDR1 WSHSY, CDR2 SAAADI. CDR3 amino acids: CASSESNTRISYEQYV. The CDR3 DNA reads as TGCGCCAGCAGTGAGTCGAACACACGTATCTCCTACGAGCAGTACGTC.

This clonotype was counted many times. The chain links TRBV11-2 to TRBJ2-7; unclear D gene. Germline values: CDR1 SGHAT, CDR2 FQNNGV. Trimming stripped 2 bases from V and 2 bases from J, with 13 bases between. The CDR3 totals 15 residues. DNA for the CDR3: TGTGCCAGCAGCTTAACAGACACCTTCACCTACGAGCAGTACGTC. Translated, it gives CASSLTDTFTYEQYV.

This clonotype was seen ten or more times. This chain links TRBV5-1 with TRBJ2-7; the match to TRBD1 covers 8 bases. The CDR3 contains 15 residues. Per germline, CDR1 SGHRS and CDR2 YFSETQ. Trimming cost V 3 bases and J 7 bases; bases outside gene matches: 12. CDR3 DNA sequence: TGCGCCAGCAGCTACCAGGGGGCTTTGGTGGGGGAGCAGTACTTC. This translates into CASSYQGALVGEQYF.

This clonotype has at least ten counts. DNA of the CDR3: TGTGCCAGCAGCCCTACAGGGGAGCGGGGCTACACCTTC. Translation gives CASSPTGERGYTF. The rearrangement joins TRBV5-6 to TRBJ1-2, with TRBD1 matching 7 bases. CDR3 size: 13 residues. The V gene end was trimmed by 4 bases and the J gene end by 8 bases; junction bases not matched to a gene: 8. Germline CDR1 is SGHDT and CDR2 is YYEEEE.